This entry describes one TCR beta chain. TCRdb keeps only in-frame clones here, not all; method: immunoSEQ multiplex PCR. The sample holds under 150,000 clones; roughly 88% are singletons and the top ten take less than 4%. This specimen belongs to a study of T cell responses to AZD1222 COVID-19 vaccine. This CDR3 is 15 amino acids long. J was trimmed by 6 bases and V by 4 bases; bases with no gene match: 13. CDR1 and CDR2 from the germline V gene are SGHKS and YYEKEE (reference sequence). The receptor's source is an adult in good health. The V and J genes are TRBV5-5 and TRBJ2-7; TRBD2 matches 7 bases. The sequences come from peripheral blood, collected on day 0 of AZD1222 vaccination. CDR3 loop: CASSPAGVGRGEQYF. The DNA for the CDR3 is TGTGCCAGCAGCCCCGCTGGCGTTGGGAGGGGCGAGCAGTACTTC.